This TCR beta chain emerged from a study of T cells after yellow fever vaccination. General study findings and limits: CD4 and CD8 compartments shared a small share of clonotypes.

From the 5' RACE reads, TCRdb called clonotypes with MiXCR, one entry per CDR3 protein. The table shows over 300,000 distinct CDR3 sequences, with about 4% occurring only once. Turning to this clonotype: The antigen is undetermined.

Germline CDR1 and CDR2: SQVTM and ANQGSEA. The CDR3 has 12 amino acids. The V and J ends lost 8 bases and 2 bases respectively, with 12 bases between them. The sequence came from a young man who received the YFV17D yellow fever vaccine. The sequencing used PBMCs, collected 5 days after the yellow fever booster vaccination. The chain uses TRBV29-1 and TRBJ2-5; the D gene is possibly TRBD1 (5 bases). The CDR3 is CSSGDSQETQYF. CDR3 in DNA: TGCAGCTCTGGAGACAGTCAAGAGACCCAGTACTTC.